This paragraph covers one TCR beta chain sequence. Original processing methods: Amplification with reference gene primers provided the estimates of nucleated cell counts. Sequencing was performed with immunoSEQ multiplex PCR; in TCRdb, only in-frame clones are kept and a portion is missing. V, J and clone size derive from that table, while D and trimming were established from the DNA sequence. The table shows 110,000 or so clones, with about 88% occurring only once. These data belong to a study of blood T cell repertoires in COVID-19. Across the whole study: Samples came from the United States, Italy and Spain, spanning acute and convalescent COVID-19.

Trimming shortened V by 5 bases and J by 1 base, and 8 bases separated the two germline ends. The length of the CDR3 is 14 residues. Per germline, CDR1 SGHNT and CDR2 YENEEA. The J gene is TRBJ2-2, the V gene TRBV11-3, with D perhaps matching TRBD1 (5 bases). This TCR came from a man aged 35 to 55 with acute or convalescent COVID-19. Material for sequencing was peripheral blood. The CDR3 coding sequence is TGTGCCAGCAGCCCTGGACAGAACACCGGGGAGCTGTTTTTT. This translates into CASSPGQNTGELFF.